Shown below are 21 T cell receptor beta chains from a single sample sequenced in a study of blood T cell repertoires in COVID-19. Method: immunoSEQ multiplex PCR; TCRdb's copy keeps in-frame clones and lacks some. The data show hundreds of thousands of clones, with about 88% seen just once and around 0.97% held by the top ten. The sequencing sample was made of peripheral blood. The receptors were gathered from a middle-aged man with acute or convalescent COVID-19.

This clone has a single count. Other DNA variants within this sample encode the same CDR3. This rearrangement joins TRBV2 to TRBJ2-2; 10 bases map to TRBD1. The CDR3 sequence is 14 residues long. V lost 8 bases, J lost 2 bases, and 2 bases stayed unmatched. Germline CDR1 SNHLY, CDR2 FYNNEI. CDR3 in amino acids: CASRDRGNTGELFF. The CDR3 region has the DNA TGTGCCAGCCGGGACAGGGGAAACACCGGGGAGCTGTTTTTT.

In this sample, this clone turned up once. The rearrangement joins TRBV5-1 to TRBJ1-6; D gene uncertain. V shed 4 bases and J shed 6 bases, with 23 bases lying between them. The CDR3 extends over 18 amino acids. CDR1 SGHRS and CDR2 YFSETQ come from the germline V gene. For the CDR3, the DNA is TGCGCCAGCAGCCCCACACCCCATACGCCCGTCCGTAATTCACCCCTCCACTTT. It is translated as CASSPTPHTPVRNSPLHF. Full variable domain (outside the CDR3, taken from reference TRBV5-1 and TRBJ1-6): KAGVTQTPRYLIKTRGQQVTLSCSPISGHRSVSWYQQTPGQGLQFLFEYFSETQRNKGNFPGRFSGRQFSNSRSEMNVSTLELGDSALYLCASSPTPHTPVRNSPLHFGNGTRLTVT.

The CDR3 region has the DNA TGTGCCAGCACAAAAAAGGGACAGGGGGCAACCGGGGAGCTGTTTTTT. This gives the protein CASTKKGQGATGELFF. The V call is TRBV6-6, the J call TRBJ2-2; TRBD1 matches at 12 bases. CDR1 and CDR2 (germline): MNHNY, SVGAGI (reference sequence). J was trimmed by 5 bases and V by 7 bases; bases with no gene match: 8. This CDR3 comprises 16 residues.

The chain has TRBV5-3 and TRBJ2-2; 8 nucleotides match TRBD1. TRBV5-3 counts as an open reading frame of uncertain function. V was clipped by 1 base and J by 6 bases; unmatched bases: 8. This CDR3 region has 16 residues. The CDR3 spells CARSLRTGCGSGELFF. The CDR3 DNA sequence: TGTGCCAGAAGCTTGAGGACAGGGTGTGGGTCCGGGGAGCTGTTTTTT.

The count of this clone is one. The CDR3, as DNA: TGTGCCAGCAGCCGGGGGGGTAACACTGAAGCTTTCTTT. Translation: CASSRGGNTEAFF. The rearrangement uses TRBV3-1 (or the pseudogene TRBV3-2) and TRBJ1-1, with D possibly being TRBD1 (5 bases). The germline gives CDR1 LGHDT, CDR2 YNNKEL (reference sequence). This CDR3 comprises 13 residues. Deletions cut 4 bases from V and 2 bases from J, with 8 bases between.

In this sample, this clone turned up once. V gene TRBV10-3 combines with J gene TRBJ2-7; D may be TRBD2 (5 bases). CDR1 and CDR2 from the germline V gene are ENHRY and SYGVKD. The CDR3 is 14 amino acids. V was shortened by 6 bases and J by 0 bases, with 12 bases between the two germline ends. The CDR3 nucleotides are TGTGCCATCAGCCGGGGAGCGGTCTCCTACGAGCAGTACTTC. It is translated as CAISRGAVSYEQYF.

V usage is TRBV9 and J usage is TRBJ1-2, with D perhaps matching TRBD1 (5 bases). V was clipped by 3 bases and J by 7 bases, with 13 bases between them. The germline gives CDR1 SGDLS, CDR2 YYNGEE. This CDR3 is built from 13 residues. The CDR3 sequence is CASSAQGFGGYTF. Here the CDR3 DNA reads TGTGCCAGCAGCGCTCAGGGTTTCGGTGGCTACACCTTC. Together with reference TRBV9 and TRBJ1-2, the CDR3 gives the full variable domain: DSGVTQTPKHLITATGQRVTLRCSPRSGDLSVYWYQQSLDQGLQFLIQYYNGEERAKGNILERFSAQQFPDLHSELNLSSLELGDSALYFCASSAQGFGGYTFGSGTRLTVV.

The genes are TRBV27 and TRBJ2-2; D may be TRBD2 (7 bases). Germline loops: CDR1 MNHEY, CDR2 SMNVEV (reference sequence). The CDR3 length is 15 residues. The V and J ends lost 2 bases and 4 bases respectively, with 11 bases between them. The CDR3 DNA follows: TGTGCCAGCAGTTTACGGGCGGGGGCCACCGGGGAGCTGTTTTTT. Translation gives CASSLRAGATGELFF.

This clone appeared a single time. The J gene is TRBJ1-1, the V gene TRBV6-6; D is perhaps TRBD1 (6 bases). V lost 1 base, J lost 5 bases, and 8 bases lay in between. The CDR3 runs 13 residues. Germline V gene sequence: CDR1 MNHNY, CDR2 SVGAGI (reference sequence). CDR3 coding DNA: TGTGCCAGCAGTTACTTAGGGGGAACTGAAGCTTTCTTT. This sequence encodes CASSYLGGTEAFF.

The chain joins TRBV5-4 to TRBJ2-4; D is perhaps TRBD1 (7 bases). Germline V lookup: CDR1 SGHNT, CDR2 YYREEE (reference sequence). This CDR3 comprises 16 residues. V was clipped by 1 base and J by 5 bases, with 16 bases between them. The CDR3 here is CASSLSFAGGQNIQYF. The CDR3 DNA is TGTGCCAGCAGCTTGAGTTTCGCAGGGGGGCAAAACATTCAGTACTTC.

Here the CDR3 reads CASSLRTGEAAFF. The CDR3 DNA follows: TGTGCCAGCAGCCTACGGACAGGGGAAGCAGCTTTCTTT. The chain combines TRBV7-3 with TRBJ1-1, with 9 bases identical to TRBD1. CDR3 length: 13 residues. Trimming removed 5 bases from V and 10 bases from J; junction bases left unmatched: 8. The germline gives CDR1 SGHTA, CDR2 FQGTGA. Full variable domain (remainder filled in from reference TRBV7-3 and TRBJ1-1): GAGVSQTPSNKVTEKGKYVELRCDPISGHTALYWYRQSLGQGPEFLIYFQGTGAADDSGLPNDRFFAVRPEGSVSTLKIQRTERGDSAVYLCASSLRTGEAAFFGQGTRLTVV.

The chain is built from TRBV5-6 and TRBJ2-5; TRBD2 is a possible D gene (6 bases). The CDR3 is made up of 14 amino acids. The V end was cut by 4 bases, the J end by 2 bases, with 12 bases between. Germline values: CDR1 SGHDT, CDR2 YYEEEE. The CDR3 spells CASSVRRGQETQYF. The CDR3 nucleotides are TGTGCCAGCAGCGTTCGTCGGGGGCAAGAGACCCAGTACTTC.

The rearrangement joins TRBV6-1 to TRBJ1-1; maybe TRBD1 (5 bases). The V end was cut by 3 bases, the J end by 0 bases, with 8 bases between. CDR1 and CDR2 from the germline V gene are MNHNS and SASEGT. CDR3 length equals 14 residues. CDR3 in amino acids: CASSDTDMNTEAFF. The CDR3 DNA follows: TGTGCCAGCAGTGACACGGACATGAACACTGAAGCTTTCTTT.

This clone was counted a few times. Written as DNA, the CDR3 is TGCGCCAGCAGTCGGGCCGAATTGGGAGCTTTCTTT. Translation gives CASSRAELGAFF. The rearrangement links TRBV23-1 to TRBJ1-1; D uncertain. TRBV23-1 is assigned to the ORF class and has an uncertain function. The CDR3 is 12 residues long. Trimming removed 4 bases from V and 10 bases from J, with 13 bases in between.

This clone showed up just a few times. V and J are TRBV30 and TRBJ2-3; 9 nucleotides align to TRBD2. The germline V gene has CDR1 GTSNPN and CDR2 SVGIG (reference sequence). Losses at the gene ends were 0 bases for V and 5 bases for J; bases not matched to a gene: 6. There are 15 residues in the CDR3. The CDR3 bases are TGTGCCTGGAGTGTAGGCGGGGGGGCCCAAGATACGCAGTATTTT. Amino acid sequence: CAWSVGGGAQDTQYF.

This chain links TRBV14 with TRBJ2-5; D may be TRBD1 (6 bases). This CDR3 has 16 residues. In germline, CDR1 is SGHDN, CDR2 FVKESK. Trimming took off 6 bases at V and 1 base at J, with 18 bases between the two ends. CDR3 coding DNA: TGTGCCAGCAGGGAAGGAGGCAGGGGAGCCCAAGAGACCCAGTACTTC. Its translation: CASREGGRGAQETQYF.

The chain employs TRBV6-5 and TRBJ1-5, with TRBD1 matching over 8 bases. J gave up 5 bases and V 6 bases, and 6 bases lay outside the gene matches. CDR1 MNHEY and CDR2 SVGAGI come from the germline V gene. This CDR3 comprises 14 residues. The CDR3 nucleotides read TGTGCCAGCAGGAGGACAGGGATTGATCAGCCCCAGCATTTT. Translation: CASRRTGIDQPQHF.

This sequence joins TRBV27 and TRBJ2-2, with 8 bases identical to TRBD1. Per germline, CDR1 MNHEY and CDR2 SMNVEV (reference sequence). The CDR3 totals 24 residues. J lost 5 bases, V lost 1 base, and 30 bases had no gene match. The CDR3 here is CASSLFYRFQARTVRGHGTGELFF. CDR3 sequence (DNA): TGTGCCAGCAGTTTATTTTATCGATTCCAGGCCCGGACGGTCAGGGGGCATGGTACCGGGGAGCTGTTTTTT.

The chain has TRBV11-2 and TRBJ2-1; D is uncertain. This CDR3 is built from 13 residues. V was trimmed by 1 base and J by 8 bases, leaving 9 bases between them. Germline lookup yields CDR1 SGHAT and CDR2 FQNNGV. The CDR3 sequence: CASSLVPVHEQFF. The CDR3 region has the DNA TGTGCCAGCAGCTTAGTCCCCGTCCATGAGCAGTTCTTC.

V usage is TRBV3-1 (or the pseudogene TRBV3-2) and J usage is TRBJ1-4; 9 bases are shared with TRBD1. Per germline, CDR1 LGHDT and CDR2 YNNKEL (reference sequence). The CDR3 is 15 residues long. The V and J ends lost 1 base and 5 bases, in that order; junction bases with no gene match: 2. In nucleotides, the CDR3 is TGTGCCAGCAGCCAAGCCGACAGGGGGAATGAAAAACTGTTTTTT. The encoded protein is CASSQADRGNEKLFF.

This clone was seen a single time. The rearrangement links TRBV3-1 (or the pseudogene TRBV3-2) to TRBJ2-1, with 7 bases matching TRBD2. The V gene end was trimmed by 4 bases and the J gene end by 0 bases; junction bases not matched to a gene: 6. CDR3 length equals 16 residues. Looked up from germline, CDR1 is LGHDT and CDR2 is YNNKEL (reference sequence). CDR3 protein: CASSLSGYSSYNEQFF. The CDR3 DNA reads as TGTGCCAGCAGCCTTAGCGGGTACAGCTCCTACAATGAGCAGTTCTTC.